This TCR beta chain is drawn from a study of shared clonotypes between healthy human individuals. Genomic DNA per cell subset filled all wells of several immunoSEQ plates. Sorted-subset replicate PCRs used 150 to 200 ng DNA, some 33,000 T cell genomes. Sequencing was performed with immunoSEQ multiplex PCR; in TCRdb, only in-frame clones are kept and a portion is missing. Of about 2.3 million clones in the sample, just under 95% were seen once. This clone was observed once. The target antigen is unknown. J lost 4 bases, V lost 5 bases, and 21 bases had no gene match. The germline V gene has CDR1 MDHEN and CDR2 SYDVKM. The CDR3 contains 19 residues. Study observations and caveats: Few donors limited the genetic and exposure-history diversity represented. Across subsets, estimated richness was generally greater for naive than for memory populations.

The genes are TRBV28 and TRBJ2-7; 9 bases agree with TRBD1. The sequence came from a man between 18 and 29 years old in good health. Some clones in this sample may be carry-over from other donors' samples. The source material was naive CD4+ T cells from PBMCs. Subset in this sample: CD45RA+ positively selected. The CDR3 DNA reads as TGTGCCAGCAGTGGACAGGGGAGCGTTAGCGGAGAACTAATATACGAGCAGTACTTC. It is translated as CASSGQGSVSGELIYEQYF.